The clone carrying this T cell receptor beta chain showed up just a few times. Alongside a J-beta primer mix, a sample-barcoded 5' primer served in a second PCR lasting roughly 7 to 11 cycles. TCRdb re-called the 5' RACE reads through MiXCR, storing one row per CDR3 protein. The sample holds nearly 800,000 distinct CDR3 sequences, approximately 60% seen once. The data derive from a study of blood T cells in healthy people across ages. Germline V lookup: CDR1 SGHAT, CDR2 FQDESV (reference sequence). The CDR3 has 18 amino acids. V lost 1 base to trimming and J lost 6 bases; unmatched junction nucleotides: 16.

Sequenced: blood. The gene calls are TRBV11-1 and TRBJ2-3, with 7 bases that match TRBD2. The TCR sequence derives from a man in his forties or fifties in good health. CDR3 region: CASSLDAGDSVTWDTQYF. The DNA of the CDR3 is TGTGCCAGCAGCTTAGACGCGGGGGACTCGGTGACATGGGATACGCAGTATTTT.